Sequencing of this T cell receptor (beta chain) was carried out in a study of T cell responses to AZD1222 COVID-19 vaccine. Regarding the study as a whole: Clonal diversity was possibly underestimated, and the donors were mostly white British, with more females.

Germline assignment: CDR1 LGHNA and CDR2 YNFKEQ. There are 15 residues in the CDR3. The V segment lost 1 base and the J segment 4 bases; nucleotides outside the gene matches: 4. Clones were sequenced by immunoSEQ multiplex PCR, and TCRdb holds only the in-frame ones, with some missing. The sample shows approximately 120,000 clones, around 90% of them seen only once. Points on this clone: Its matching antigen is unknown.

This receptor was taken from an adult in good health. V usage is TRBV4-2 and J usage is TRBJ2-1, with 7 bases lining up with TRBD1. Material: peripheral blood, obtained on day 0 of AZD1222 vaccination. The CDR3 sequence is CASSQGDREYNEQFF. The CDR3 nucleotides are TGTGCCAGCAGCCAAGGAGACAGGGAATACAATGAGCAGTTCTTC.